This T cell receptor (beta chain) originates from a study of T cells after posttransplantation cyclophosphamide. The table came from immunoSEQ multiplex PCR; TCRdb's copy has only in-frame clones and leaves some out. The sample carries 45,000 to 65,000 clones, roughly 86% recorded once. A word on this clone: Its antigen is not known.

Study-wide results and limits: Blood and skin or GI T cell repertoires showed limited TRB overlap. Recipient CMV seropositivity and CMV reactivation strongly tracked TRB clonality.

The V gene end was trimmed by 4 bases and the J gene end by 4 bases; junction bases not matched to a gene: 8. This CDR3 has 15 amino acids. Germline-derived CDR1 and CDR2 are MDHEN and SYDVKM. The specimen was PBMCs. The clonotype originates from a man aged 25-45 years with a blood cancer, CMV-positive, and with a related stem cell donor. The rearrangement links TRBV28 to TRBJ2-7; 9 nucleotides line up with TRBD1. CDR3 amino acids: CASSSPGQGLYEQYF. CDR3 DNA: TGTGCCAGCAGTTCCCCCGGACAGGGGTTATACGAGCAGTACTTC.